Listed below are T cell receptor beta chains from one sample, sequenced in a study of blood T cell repertoires in COVID-19. Some clones are missing from TCRdb's copy, which holds only in-frame ones; the method was immunoSEQ multiplex PCR. This sample has about 360,000 clones, with more than 65% found just once. Sequencing used peripheral blood. The receptors stem from a human donor with acute or convalescent COVID-19. The donor label of this sample is uncertain. Both conserved end residues are trimmed from each CDR3. Part of the rows lack a size; the others show once, few, many or a class for expanded clones.

size: once
V: TRBV11-2
CDR3: ASSPGPLISYGYT

size: NA
V: TRBV5-8
CDR3: ASSLGAASGLVSYNEQF

size: NA
V: TRBV3-1/TRBV3-2
CDR3: AAATTHFAKAF

size: NA
V: TRBV27
CDR3: ASRPWTSGIGGELF

size: NA
V: TRBV19
CDR3: ASSIGREVHYGYT

size: NA
V: TRBV19
CDR3: ASSLKSGTATYGYT

size: few
V: TRBV13
CDR3: ASSLRQGLRYGYT

size: NA
V: TRBV18
CDR3: ASSKGTGLSGYT

size: NA
V: TRBV3-1/TRBV3-2
CDR3: ASSPLDRGGDGYT

size: NA
V: TRBV9
CDR3: ASSNLAGFYNEQF

size: NA
V: TRBV5-5
CDR3: ASSLLQAPSSGNTIY

size: NA
V: TRBV7-9
CDR3: ASSLNSLPRGYT

size: NA
V: TRBV14
CDR3: ASSQSVPGVSYEQY

size: NA
V: TRBV28
CDR3: ASTPGGTMNTEAF

size: NA
V: TRBV18
CDR3: ASSPTRETQY

size: NA
V: TRBV19
CDR3: ASGLAGVYEQY

size: few
V: TRBV7-9
CDR3: ASSTLIRNSPLH

size: few
V: TRBV4-2
CDR3: ASSQEILLATAGEKLF

size: NA
V: TRBV7-2
CDR3: ASSLDRGTEAF

size: NA
V: TRBV19
CDR3: ASSIIGAGANVLT

size: NA
V: TRBV10-2
CDR3: ASGGTEAF

size: NA
V: TRBV3-1/TRBV3-2
CDR3: ASSRQGGRAGELF

size: NA
V: TRBV5-5
CDR3: ASSLEGQGLTEAF

size: NA
V: TRBV2
CDR3: ASSPQGAGGSPLH

size: NA
V: TRBV14
CDR3: ASSQPQGAVTEAF

size: NA
V: TRBV2
CDR3: ASSEGSLNEQF

size: NA
V: TRBV7-9
CDR3: ASSKDPGQGKETQY

size: NA
V: TRBV2
CDR3: ASRGDRNTEAF

size: few
V: TRBV11-2
CDR3: ASSLEGGEKLF

size: NA
V: TRBV20-1
CDR3: SARSGSEAF

size: NA
V: TRBV29-1
CDR3: SVEVGQGATEAF

size: NA
V: TRBV18
CDR3: ASSPTTGGSNEKLF

size: NA
V: TRBV29-1
CDR3: SVGTSGRRGEQF

size: NA
V: TRBV27
CDR3: ASSFRLVADYNSPLH

size: once
V: TRBV4-1
CDR3: ASSQGFVRGDEQY

size: NA
V: TRBV5-6
CDR3: ASSLTTVRGYT